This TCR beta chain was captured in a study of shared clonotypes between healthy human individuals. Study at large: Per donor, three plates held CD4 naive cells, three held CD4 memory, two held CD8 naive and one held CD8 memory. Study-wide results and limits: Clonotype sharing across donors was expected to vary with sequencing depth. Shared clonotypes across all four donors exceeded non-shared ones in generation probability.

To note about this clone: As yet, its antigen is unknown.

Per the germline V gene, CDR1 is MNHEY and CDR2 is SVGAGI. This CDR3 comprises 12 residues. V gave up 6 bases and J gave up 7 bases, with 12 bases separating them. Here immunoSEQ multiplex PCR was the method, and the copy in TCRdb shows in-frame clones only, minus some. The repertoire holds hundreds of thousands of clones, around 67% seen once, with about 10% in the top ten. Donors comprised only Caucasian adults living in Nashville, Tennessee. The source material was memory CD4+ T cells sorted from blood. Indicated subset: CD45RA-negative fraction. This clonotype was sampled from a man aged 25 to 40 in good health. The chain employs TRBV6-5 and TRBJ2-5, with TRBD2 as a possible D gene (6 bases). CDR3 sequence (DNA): TGTGCCAGCAGGCCGAGGCGGGGGACCCAGTACTTC. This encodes CASRPRRGTQYF.